The TCR beta chain described here comes from a study of patients and donors after allogeneic stem cell transplantation. This clonotype was seen a single time. The CDR3 loop spans 19 amino acids. V was trimmed by 2 bases and J by 2 bases, leaving 21 bases between them. CDR1 MDHEN and CDR2 SYDVKM come from the germline V gene. TCRdb passed the RT-PCR reads through MiXCR, listing each CDR3 protein once. Of 190,000 or so distinct CDR3 sequences detected, around two fifths appear once; the ten largest clones hold 30% to 35%. This receptor was taken from a human donor who was either an allogeneic HSCT recipient or a stem cell or donor lymphocyte infusion donor (not recorded which). It is not recorded whose cells these are; they may come from a transplant donor. The chain employs TRBV28 and TRBJ2-2; D possibly uses TRBD1 or TRBD2 (5 bases each). The sample taken for sequencing was blood, either unsorted or a sorted T cell fraction (not recorded which). CDR3 DNA sequence: TGTGCCAGCAGTTTAAGTTATGGGGCAGGGAGCATAAACACCGGGGAGCTGTTTTTT. Translated, it gives CASSLSYGAGSINTGELFF.